Below are 26 T cell receptor beta chains sequenced from a single sample in a study of blood T cell repertoires in COVID-19. Clones were read by immunoSEQ multiplex PCR, and TCRdb kept only the in-frame ones, dropping some. Of 200,000 to 250,000 clones in the sample, roughly 92% were seen once. The source material was peripheral blood. These TCRs come from a man between 60 and 70 years old with COVID-19, enrolled during active disease.

V is TRBV14 and J is TRBJ1-2; D is uncertain. V lost 4 bases and J 4 bases, leaving 10 bases between the germline ends. The CDR3 extends over 13 amino acids. The germline V gene has CDR1 SGHDN and CDR2 FVKESK. This chain's CDR3 is CASSPGKSYGYTF. As DNA, the CDR3 is TGTGCCAGCAGCCCGGGTAAATCCTATGGCTACACCTTC.

CDR3 DNA sequence: TGCGCCAGCAAGGCGGGGGGGAGCACAGATACGCAGTATTTT. Translated, it gives CASKAGGSTDTQYF. This sequence joins TRBV5-1 and TRBJ2-3, with TRBD2 matching over 9 bases. With V trimmed by 6 bases and J by 0 bases, 2 bases remained unmatched. Germline V gene sequence: CDR1 SGHRS, CDR2 YFSETQ. This CDR3 region has 14 residues. The complete variable domain, with remaining parts taken from reference TRBV5-1 and TRBJ2-3, reads KAGVTQTPRYLIKTRGQQVTLSCSPISGHRSVSWYQQTPGQGLQFLFEYFSETQRNKGNFPGRFSGRQFSNSRSEMNVSTLELGDSALYLCASKAGGSTDTQYFGPGTRLTVL.

This rearrangement joins TRBV7-2 to TRBJ2-1; 10 bases map to TRBD2. Losses at the gene ends were 0 bases for V and 0 bases for J; bases not matched to a gene: 11. The CDR3 totals 20 residues. CDR1 and CDR2 (germline): SGHTA, FQGNSA. In DNA form, the CDR3 reads TGTGCCAGCAGCTTAGCACTAGCGGGATCTATTCGGGCCTCCTACAATGAGCAGTTCTTC. Its translation: CASSLALAGSIRASYNEQFF. Full variable domain (rest looked up from reference TRBV7-2 and TRBJ2-1): GAGVSQSPSNKVTEKGKDVELRCDPISGHTALYWYRQSLGQGLEFLIYFQGNSAPDKSGLPSDRFSAERTGGSVSTLTIQRTQQEDSAVYLCASSLALAGSIRASYNEQFFGPGTRLTVL.

The V call is TRBV4-2, the J call TRBJ2-2; weak D call: TRBD2 (6 bases). This CDR3 region has 13 residues. The germline V gene has CDR1 LGHNA and CDR2 YNFKEQ. V lost 1 base and J lost 7, with 7 bases in between. CDR3 nucleotide sequence: TGTGCCAGCAGCCAAGCGGGGGTCGGGGAGCTGTTTTTT. Translated, it gives CASSQAGVGELFF.

Concerning this clone itself: The same CDR3 also results from other DNA sequences found in this sample. The chain is built from TRBV3-1 (or the pseudogene TRBV3-2) and TRBJ1-5; D ambiguous. Germline CDR1 is LGHDT and CDR2 is YNNKEL (reference sequence). V lost 3 bases and J lost 4, with 10 bases in between. The CDR3 totals 14 residues. The CDR3 spells CASSQAGNNQPQHF. The CDR3 DNA sequence: TGTGCCAGCAGCCAGGCGGGGAATAATCAGCCCCAGCATTTT.

The rearrangement joins TRBV7-9 to TRBJ2-7, with TRBD2 as a possible D gene (5 bases). Germline V gene data show CDR1 as SEHNR and CDR2 as FQNEAQ (reference sequence). Trimming took off 0 bases at V and 6 bases at J, with 9 bases between the two ends. This CDR3 is 13 amino acids long. This CDR3 reads CASSLAGESEQYF. The CDR3 DNA is TGTGCCAGCAGCTTAGCGGGAGAAAGCGAGCAGTACTTC.

The chain joins TRBV5-1 to TRBJ1-3; TRBD1 is a possible D gene (6 bases). Trimming took off 3 bases at V and 4 bases at J, with 11 bases between the two ends. This CDR3 spans 14 amino acids. Germline CDR1 reads SGHRS; CDR2 reads YFSETQ. The chain's CDR3 is CASSSQGSGNTIYF. The CDR3 DNA is TGCGCCAGCAGCTCGCAGGGGTCGGGAAACACCATATATTTT.

The V gene is TRBV30, the J gene TRBJ1-1; D unresolved. From germline, CDR1 is GTSNPN and CDR2 SVGIG (reference sequence). V was clipped by 3 bases and J by 3 bases, with 14 bases between them. The CDR3 sequence is 14 residues long. The CDR3 loop reads CAWSPGGVDTEAFF. DNA of the CDR3: TGTGCCTGGAGCCCGGGTGGAGTCGACACTGAAGCTTTCTTT. Full variable domain (remainder filled in from reference TRBV30 and TRBJ1-1): SQTIHQWPATLVQPVGSPLSLECTVEGTSNPNLYWYRQAAGRGLQLLFYSVGIGQISSEVPQNLSASRPQDRQFILSSKKLLLSDSGFYLCAWSPGGVDTEAFFGQGTRLTVV.

This chain uses TRBV3-1 (or the pseudogene TRBV3-2) with TRBJ2-1; 10 positions match TRBD1. Trimming cost V 4 bases and J 8 bases; bases outside gene matches: 5. Germline-derived CDR1 and CDR2 are LGHDT and YNNKEL (reference sequence). This CDR3 comprises 14 residues. In nucleotides, the CDR3 is TGTGCCAGCAGCCGGACAGGGGGACTTGATGAGCAGTTCTTC. It translates to CASSRTGGLDEQFF.

The chain couples TRBV5-1 to TRBJ1-1; TRBD1 matches at 7 bases. This CDR3 has 15 residues. V dropped 5 bases and J dropped 2; count of bases not matched to a gene: 9. CDR1 is SGHRS and CDR2 is YFSETQ in the germline V gene. In DNA, the CDR3 is TGCGCCAGCAGGACTGAGGGGGCAGGAAACACTGAAGCTTTCTTT. Protein: CASRTEGAGNTEAFF.

The chain combines TRBV6-5 with TRBJ2-7, with D unclear. Germline loops: CDR1 MNHEY, CDR2 SVGAGI. The length of the CDR3 is 12 residues. V lost 6 bases, J lost 5 bases, and 11 bases lay in between. CDR3 protein: CASSEQANEQYF. The CDR3 DNA follows: TGTGCCAGCAGCGAGCAGGCCAACGAGCAGTACTTC.

The chain employs TRBV28 and TRBJ2-2, with TRBD2 identical over 10 bases. Germline V lookup: CDR1 MDHEN, CDR2 SYDVKM. This CDR3 has 14 amino acids. V lost 3 bases to trimming and J lost 5 bases; unmatched junction nucleotides: 0. CDR3 sequence: CASSLTSGTGELFF. The DNA of the CDR3 is TGTGCCAGCAGTTTGACTAGCGGGACCGGGGAGCTGTTTTTT.

The rearrangement uses TRBV4-1 and TRBJ1-4; D is perhaps TRBD1 (6 bases). V was trimmed by 0 bases and J by 4 bases, leaving 9 bases between them. The CDR3 extends over 15 amino acids. Looked up from germline, CDR1 is MGHRA and CDR2 is YSYEKL. Written as DNA, the CDR3 is TGCGCCAGCAGCCAAGAAGGGGGATATAATGAAAAACTGTTTTTT. This sequence encodes CASSQEGGYNEKLFF.

The chain combines TRBV5-5 with TRBJ2-7; 8 nucleotides align to TRBD2. The CDR3 has 14 residues. Looked up from germline, CDR1 is SGHKS and CDR2 is YYEKEE (reference sequence). J gave up 7 bases and V 4 bases, and 10 bases lay outside the gene matches. The CDR3 DNA is TGTGCCAGCAGCCGCCTAGCGGGCGTGGGGGAGCAGTACTTC. It is translated as CASSRLAGVGEQYF. Based on the CDR3 plus reference TRBV5-5 and TRBJ2-7, the full variable domain is DAGVTQSPTHLIKTRGQQVTLRCSPISGHKSVSWYQQVLGQGPQFIFQYYEKEERGRGNFPDRFSARQFPNYSSELNVNALLLGDSALYLCASSRLAGVGEQYFGPGTRLTVT.

This chain links TRBV19 with TRBJ1-1; TRBD1 agrees at 9 bases. The CDR3 runs 17 residues. CDR1 and CDR2 from the germline V gene are LNHDA and SQIVND (reference sequence). The ends lost 4 bases at V and 0 bases at J; junction bases unmatched: 9. The chain's CDR3 is CASSNTGQGKMNTEAFF. The DNA for the CDR3 is TGTGCCAGTAGTAACACGGGACAGGGCAAGATGAACACTGAAGCTTTCTTT.

The chain recombines TRBV12-3 or TRBV12-4 with TRBJ1-2; D remains ambiguous. Trimming removed 4 bases from V and 2 bases from J, with 8 bases in between. The CDR3 extends over 13 amino acids. CDR3 loop: CASSSVANYGYTF. The DNA of the CDR3 is TGTGCCAGCAGTTCTGTTGCGAACTATGGCTACACCTTC.

The chain's CDR3 is CASSLPHGTGDTEAFF. The CDR3 DNA reads TGTGCCAGCAGTTTACCTCATGGGACAGGGGACACTGAAGCTTTCTTT. The chain joins TRBV28 to TRBJ1-1; TRBD1 matches at 10 bases. The V gene's germline CDR1 is MDHEN and CDR2 SYDVKM. The trim removed 2 bases at V and 3 bases at J, leaving 6 bases unmatched. CDR3 size: 16 residues.

The chain has TRBV7-3 and TRBJ2-1; D perhaps matches TRBD1 (5 bases). The germline CDR1 and CDR2 sequences are SGHTA and FQGTGA. The germline V and J ends were trimmed by 0 bases and 13 bases, with 19 bases remaining between them. This CDR3 has 15 residues. The CDR3 nucleotides are TGTGCCAGCAGCTTAACCCCTACAGGTTTGCCTCATCAGTTCTTC. It yields the protein CASSLTPTGLPHQFF.

The chain is built from TRBV28 and TRBJ2-1; 11 bases line up with TRBD2. V shed 6 bases, J shed 15 bases, and the junction held 16 bases outside the gene matches. This CDR3 comprises 15 residues. In germline, CDR1 is MDHEN, CDR2 SYDVKM. CDR3 sequence (DNA): TGTGCCAGCAGCCCCTCCTTAGCGGGAGGGCATAGCCGGTTCTTC. It codes for CASSPSLAGGHSRFF. The full variable domain, with the rest looked up from reference TRBV28 and TRBJ2-1, is DVKVTQSSRYLVKRTGEKVFLECVQDMDHENMFWYRQDPGLGLRLIYFSYDVKMKEKGDIPEGYSVSREKKERFSLILESASTNQTSMYLCASSPSLAGGHSRFFGPGTRLTVL.

Concerning this clone itself: Germline and junction disagree at one end, which may indicate a read error. The CDR3 loop reads CASSLAQGDEQYF. Here the CDR3 DNA reads TGTGCTAGCAGCTTAGCACAGGGGGACGAGCAGTACTTC. This chain joins TRBV7-7 and TRBJ2-7; TRBD1 aligns across 8 bases. Germline CDR1 SSHAT, CDR2 FNYEAQ (reference sequence). This CDR3 contains 13 residues.

This clone was found once. V gene TRBV9 combines with J gene TRBJ1-4, with D possibly TRBD1 on 5 matching bases. The V gene lost 0 bases and the J gene lost 7 bases, with 13 bases spanning the gap. The CDR3 loop spans 15 amino acids. In germline, CDR1 is SGDLS, CDR2 YYNGEE. In DNA form, the CDR3 reads TGTGCCAGCAGCGTAGCGGGGGGAAAGTTTGAAAAACTGTTTTTT. Residues: CASSVAGGKFEKLFF.

The rearrangement links TRBV21-1 to TRBJ2-7; the D segment call TRBD2 is taken from the table without a DNA check. TRBV21-1 is a known pseudogene. The CDR3 length is 15 residues. The CDR3 DNA reads as TGTGCCAGCAGCAGAAGAGCGGGGGAGTCCTACGAGCAGTACTTC. Its translation: CASSRRAGESYEQYF.

The rearrangement links TRBV5-4 to TRBJ2-1, with 10 bases lining up with TRBD2. Germline V gene lookup returns CDR1 SGHNT and CDR2 YYREEE (reference sequence). The CDR3 covers 16 residues. The V and J ends lost 4 bases and 4 bases, in that order; junction bases with no gene match: 8. This CDR3 reads CASSRTGTSVYNEQFF. In nucleotides, the CDR3 is TGTGCCAGCAGCCGGACCGGGACTAGCGTATACAATGAGCAGTTCTTC.

The chain has TRBV9 and TRBJ2-3; 7 nucleotides match TRBD1. Germline CDR1 and CDR2: SGDLS and YYNGEE. Losses at the gene ends were 1 base for V and 7 bases for J; bases not matched to a gene: 12. This CDR3 has 16 residues. The CDR3 loop reads CASSVTGATTLNTQYF. For the CDR3, the DNA is TGTGCCAGCAGCGTAACAGGGGCTACTACTCTGAATACGCAGTATTTT.

The chain employs TRBV19 and TRBJ1-2; D uncertain. This CDR3 is built from 13 residues. Germline V gene data show CDR1 as LNHDA and CDR2 as SQIVND (reference sequence). V lost 9 bases and J 8 bases, leaving 19 bases between the germline ends. CDR3 sequence (DNA): TGTGCCAGCAGAGGAGGAAAGGAGGGAGGCTACACCTTC. Translating it yields CASRGGKEGGYTF.

The rearrangement uses TRBV28 and TRBJ1-2, with 7 bases fitting TRBD1. Trimming at V came to 6 bases and at J to 2 bases, leaving 9 bases not matched to a gene. Germline CDR1 is MDHEN and CDR2 is SYDVKM. The length of the CDR3 is 15 residues. The CDR3 protein is CASSPEEGQNYGYTF. The CDR3 DNA follows: TGTGCCAGCAGCCCCGAAGAGGGACAGAACTATGGCTACACCTTC.